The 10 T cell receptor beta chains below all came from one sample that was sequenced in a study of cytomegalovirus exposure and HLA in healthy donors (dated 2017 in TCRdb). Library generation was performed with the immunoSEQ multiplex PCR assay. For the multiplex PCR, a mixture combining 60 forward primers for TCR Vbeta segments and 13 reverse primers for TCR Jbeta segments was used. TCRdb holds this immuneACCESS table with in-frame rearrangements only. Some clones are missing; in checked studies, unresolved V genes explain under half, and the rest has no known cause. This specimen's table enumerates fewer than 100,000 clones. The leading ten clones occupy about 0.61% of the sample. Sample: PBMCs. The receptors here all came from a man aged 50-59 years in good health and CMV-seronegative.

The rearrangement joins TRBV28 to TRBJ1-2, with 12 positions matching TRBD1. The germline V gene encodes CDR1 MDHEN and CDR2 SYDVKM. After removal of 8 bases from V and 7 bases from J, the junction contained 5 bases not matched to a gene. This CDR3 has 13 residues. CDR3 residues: CASGTGGASGYTF. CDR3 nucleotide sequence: TGTGCCAGCGGGACAGGGGGCGCGAGTGGCTACACCTTC.

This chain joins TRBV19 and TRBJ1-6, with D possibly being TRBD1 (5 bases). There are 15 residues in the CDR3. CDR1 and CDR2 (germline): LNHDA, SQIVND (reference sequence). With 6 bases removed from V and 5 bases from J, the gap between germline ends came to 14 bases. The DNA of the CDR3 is TGTGCCAGTAGCGACATGACAGAAGATAATTCACCCCTCCACTTT. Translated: CASSDMTEDNSPLHF.

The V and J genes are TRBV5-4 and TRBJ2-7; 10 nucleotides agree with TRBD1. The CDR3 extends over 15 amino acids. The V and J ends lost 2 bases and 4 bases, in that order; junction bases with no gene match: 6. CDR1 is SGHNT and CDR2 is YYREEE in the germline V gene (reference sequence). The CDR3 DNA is TGTGCCAGCAGCTTTTCACCGGGACAGGGGTACGAGCAGTACTTC. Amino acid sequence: CASSFSPGQGYEQYF.

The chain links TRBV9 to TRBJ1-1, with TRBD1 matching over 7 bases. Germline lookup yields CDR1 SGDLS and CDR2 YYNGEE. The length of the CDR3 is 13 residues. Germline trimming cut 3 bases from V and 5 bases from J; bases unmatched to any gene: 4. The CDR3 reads CASSGQGDTEAFF. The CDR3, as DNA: TGTGCCAGCAGCGGCCAGGGGGATACTGAAGCTTTCTTT. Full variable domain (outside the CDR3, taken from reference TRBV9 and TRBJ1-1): DSGVTQTPKHLITATGQRVTLRCSPRSGDLSVYWYQQSLDQGLQFLIQYYNGEERAKGNILERFSAQQFPDLHSELNLSSLELGDSALYFCASSGQGDTEAFFGQGTRLTVV.

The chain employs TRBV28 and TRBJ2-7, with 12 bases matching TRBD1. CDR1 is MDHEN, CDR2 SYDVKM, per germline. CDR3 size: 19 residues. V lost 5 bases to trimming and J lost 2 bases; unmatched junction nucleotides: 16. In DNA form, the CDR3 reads TGTGCCAGCAGTCTTTTTCCGGGACAGGGGGCCTTAATCCCCTACGAGCAGTACTTC. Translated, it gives CASSLFPGQGALIPYEQYF.

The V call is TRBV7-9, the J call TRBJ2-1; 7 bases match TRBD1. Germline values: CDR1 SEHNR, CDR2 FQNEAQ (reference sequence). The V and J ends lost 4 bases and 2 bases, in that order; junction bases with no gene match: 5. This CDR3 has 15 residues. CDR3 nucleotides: TGTGCCAGCAGCTCCAGGGGGATCACCTACAATGAGCAGTTCTTC. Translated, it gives CASSSRGITYNEQFF.

The CDR3 region is CASRVPSGVSYNEQFF. The CDR3 region has the DNA TGTGCCAGCAGGGTTCCCAGCGGGGTCTCCTACAATGAGCAGTTCTTC. The gene calls are TRBV2 and TRBJ2-1; 7 nucleotides line up with TRBD2. With V trimmed by 6 bases and J by 0 bases, 8 bases remained unmatched. CDR1 is SNHLY and CDR2 is FYNNEI in the germline V gene. This CDR3 contains 16 residues.

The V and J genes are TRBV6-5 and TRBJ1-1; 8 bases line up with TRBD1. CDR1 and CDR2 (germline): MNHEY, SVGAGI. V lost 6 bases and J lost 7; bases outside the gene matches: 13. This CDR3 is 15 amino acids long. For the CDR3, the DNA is TGTGCCAGCAGCCGATCCGGGACAGGCTACGGTGAAGCTTTCTTT. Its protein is CASSRSGTGYGEAFF.

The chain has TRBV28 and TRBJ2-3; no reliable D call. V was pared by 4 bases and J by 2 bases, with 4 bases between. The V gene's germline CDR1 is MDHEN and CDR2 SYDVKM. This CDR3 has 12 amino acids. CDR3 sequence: CASSSNTDTQYF. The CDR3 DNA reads TGTGCCAGCAGTTCTAACACAGATACGCAGTATTTT.

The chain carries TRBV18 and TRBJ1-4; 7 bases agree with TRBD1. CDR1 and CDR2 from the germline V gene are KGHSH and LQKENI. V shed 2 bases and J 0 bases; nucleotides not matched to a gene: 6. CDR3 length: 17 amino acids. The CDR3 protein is CASSPKVDRATNEKLFF. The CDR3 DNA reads TGTGCCAGCTCACCAAAGGTCGACAGGGCAACTAATGAAAAACTGTTTTTT.